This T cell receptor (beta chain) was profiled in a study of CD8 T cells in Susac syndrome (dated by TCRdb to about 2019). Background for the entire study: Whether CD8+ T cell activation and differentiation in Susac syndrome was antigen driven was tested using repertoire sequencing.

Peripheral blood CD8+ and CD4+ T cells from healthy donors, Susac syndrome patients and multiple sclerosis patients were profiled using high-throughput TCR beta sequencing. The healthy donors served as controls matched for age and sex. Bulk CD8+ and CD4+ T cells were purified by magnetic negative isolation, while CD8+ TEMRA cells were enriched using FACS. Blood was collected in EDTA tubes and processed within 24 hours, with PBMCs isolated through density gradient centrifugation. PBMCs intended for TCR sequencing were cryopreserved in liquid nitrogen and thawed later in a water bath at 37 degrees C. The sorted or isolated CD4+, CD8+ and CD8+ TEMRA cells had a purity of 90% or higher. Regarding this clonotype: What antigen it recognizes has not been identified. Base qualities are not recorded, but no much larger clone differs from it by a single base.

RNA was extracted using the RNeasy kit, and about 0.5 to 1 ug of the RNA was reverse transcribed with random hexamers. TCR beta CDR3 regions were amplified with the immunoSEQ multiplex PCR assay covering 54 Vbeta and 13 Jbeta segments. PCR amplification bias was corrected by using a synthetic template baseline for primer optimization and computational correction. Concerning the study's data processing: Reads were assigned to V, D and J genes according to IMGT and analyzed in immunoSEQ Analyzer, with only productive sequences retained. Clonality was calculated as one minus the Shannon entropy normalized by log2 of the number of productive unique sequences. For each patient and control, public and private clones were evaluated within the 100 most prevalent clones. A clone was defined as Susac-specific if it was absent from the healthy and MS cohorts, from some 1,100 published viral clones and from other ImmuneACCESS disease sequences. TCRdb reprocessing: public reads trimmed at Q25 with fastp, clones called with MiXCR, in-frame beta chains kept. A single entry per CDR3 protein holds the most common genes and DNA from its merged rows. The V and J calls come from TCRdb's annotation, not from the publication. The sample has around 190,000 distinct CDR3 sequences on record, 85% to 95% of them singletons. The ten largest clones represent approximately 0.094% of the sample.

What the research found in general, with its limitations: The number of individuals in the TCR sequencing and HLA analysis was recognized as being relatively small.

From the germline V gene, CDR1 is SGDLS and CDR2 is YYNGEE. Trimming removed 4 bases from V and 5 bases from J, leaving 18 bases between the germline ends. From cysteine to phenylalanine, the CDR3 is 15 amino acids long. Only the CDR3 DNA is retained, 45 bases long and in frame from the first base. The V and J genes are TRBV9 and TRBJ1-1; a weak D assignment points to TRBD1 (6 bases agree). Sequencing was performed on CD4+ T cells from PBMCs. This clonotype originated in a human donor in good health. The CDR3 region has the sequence CASSPSGGGGTEAFF. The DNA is TGTGCCAGCAGCCCCTCGGGAGGAGGGGGGACTGAAGCTTTCTTT.